This T cell receptor (beta chain) appears in the sequencing data of a study of blood T cell repertoires in COVID-19. V was pared by 9 bases and J by 3 bases, with 20 bases between. In germline, CDR1 is ENHRY, CDR2 SYGVKD. This CDR3 contains 16 residues. Assay used: immunoSEQ multiplex PCR; TCRdb lists only in-frame clones, some missing. The sample has over 100,000 clones; over 75% are singletons. The chain uses TRBV10-3 and TRBJ2-2; TRBD1 is a possible D gene (5 bases). Material: peripheral blood. This TCR was sampled from a man older than 75 with acute or convalescent COVID-19. The CDR3 sequence is CAMSPTVGAYTGELFF. The CDR3 nucleotides read TGTGCCATGTCGCCGACTGTTGGGGCATACACCGGGGAGCTGTTTTTT.